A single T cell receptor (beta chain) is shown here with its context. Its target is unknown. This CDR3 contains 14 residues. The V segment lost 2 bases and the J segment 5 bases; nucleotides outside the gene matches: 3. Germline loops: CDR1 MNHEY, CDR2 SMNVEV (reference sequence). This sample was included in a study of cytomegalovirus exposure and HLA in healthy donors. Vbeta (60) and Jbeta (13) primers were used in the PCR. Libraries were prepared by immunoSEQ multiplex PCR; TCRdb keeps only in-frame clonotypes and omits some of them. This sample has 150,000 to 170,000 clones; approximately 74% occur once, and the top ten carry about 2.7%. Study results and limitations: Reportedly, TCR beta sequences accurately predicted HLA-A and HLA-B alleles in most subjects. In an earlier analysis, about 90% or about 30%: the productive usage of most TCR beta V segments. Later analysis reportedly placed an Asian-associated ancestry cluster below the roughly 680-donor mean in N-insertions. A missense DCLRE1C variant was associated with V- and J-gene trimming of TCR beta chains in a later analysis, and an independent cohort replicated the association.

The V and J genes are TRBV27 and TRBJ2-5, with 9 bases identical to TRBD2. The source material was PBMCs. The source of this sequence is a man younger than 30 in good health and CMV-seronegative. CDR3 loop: CASSLAGGDETQYF. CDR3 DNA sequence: TGTGCCAGCAGTTTAGCGGGGGGGGATGAGACCCAGTACTTC.